This passage covers 2 T cell receptor beta chains from one sample sequenced in a study of TIL therapy for anti-PD-1-resistant metastatic lung cancer. This was the immunoSEQ v3 assay. Data came from immunoSEQ multiplex PCR; TCRdb stores just in-frame clones and leaves some out. Of 10,000 to 15,000 clones in the sample, around 58% were seen once. The sample's time point: pre-treatment sample, taken before nivolumab and TIL therapy. The tumor samples were excised metastases, mostly pleural nodules or supraclavicular lymph nodes. This specimen was tumor tissue, taken at baseline. The source is a person aged 25 to 85 with non-small cell lung cancer.

This clone was seen once. The chain joins TRBV15 to TRBJ2-7; 7 bases are a match to TRBD2. This CDR3 has 15 amino acids. The germline gives CDR1 LNHNV, CDR2 YYDKDF (reference sequence). V gave up 1 base and J gave up 5 bases; unmatched junction bases: 8. DNA of the CDR3: TGTGCCACCAGCAGAGGAGGCGGGAGTAGCAACGAGCAGTACTTC. Amino acid sequence: CATSRGGGSSNEQYF.

The chain couples TRBV6-5 to TRBJ2-3; D is perhaps TRBD2 (6 bases). The CDR3 covers 15 residues. Trimming left V 4 bases short and J 1 base short, with 12 bases between. CDR1 and CDR2 from the germline V gene are MNHEY and SVGAGI. The CDR3 DNA is TGTGCCAGCAGTTTTCTAGCGTCCGGCACAGATACGCAGTATTTT. Its protein is CASSFLASGTDTQYF.